The rows below give T cell receptor beta chains drawn from one sample of a study of T cell responses to AZD1222 COVID-19 vaccine. Assay used: immunoSEQ multiplex PCR; TCRdb lists only in-frame clones, some missing. The table shows more than 80,000 clones, with 80% to 90% occurring only once. This material consisted of peripheral blood, taken 28 days after the second AZD1222 dose. Receptors were obtained from an adult who received the AZD1222 COVID-19 vaccine. The CDR3 runs from the conserved cysteine through the conserved F or W. Fields, in order: clone size, V gene, J gene, CDR3 protein. Some rows mark clone size as missing; the rest say once, few, many or name a class of expanded clone.

clone_size: -
v_call: TRBV10-3
j_call: TRBJ2-3
cdr3_aa: CAISESVQTSTDTQYF

clone_size: few
v_call: TRBV7-2
j_call: TRBJ2-7
cdr3_aa: CASSPDGTSGSWEQYF

clone_size: -
v_call: TRBV28
j_call: TRBJ1-1
cdr3_aa: CASSLGTRINTEAFF

clone_size: -
v_call: TRBV4-3
j_call: TRBJ2-7
cdr3_aa: CASSLGTSGSYEQYF

clone_size: once
v_call: TRBV20-1
j_call: TRBJ1-2
cdr3_aa: CSARRAKVYTF

clone_size: -
v_call: TRBV28
j_call: TRBJ1-1
cdr3_aa: CASSAPGGRRAEAFF

clone_size: once
v_call: TRBV29-1
j_call: TRBJ2-5
cdr3_aa: CSDRWGETQYF

clone_size: -
v_call: TRBV5-5
j_call: TRBJ1-1
cdr3_aa: CASSLVGGRAGTEAFF

clone_size: -
v_call: TRBV5-1
j_call: TRBJ2-3
cdr3_aa: CASSPRGGTDTQYF

clone_size: once
v_call: TRBV11-3
j_call: TRBJ1-1
cdr3_aa: CASSLGDRLGGNTEAFF

clone_size: -
v_call: TRBV7-2
j_call: TRBJ2-7
cdr3_aa: CASTPVASGAYEQYF

clone_size: -
v_call: TRBV14
j_call: TRBJ2-1
cdr3_aa: CASSLGLASNEQFF

clone_size: -
v_call: TRBV5-6
j_call: TRBJ2-5
cdr3_aa: CASSLQGARGTQYF

clone_size: -
v_call: TRBV11-3
j_call: TRBJ1-2
cdr3_aa: CASSFGRANYGYTF

clone_size: -
v_call: TRBV11-3
j_call: TRBJ1-4
cdr3_aa: CASSEGGTNEKLFF

clone_size: -
v_call: TRBV14
j_call: TRBJ2-7
cdr3_aa: CASSQDRAREQYF

clone_size: -
v_call: TRBV2
j_call: TRBJ1-2
cdr3_aa: CAAEDRLYGYTF

clone_size: -
v_call: TRBV18
j_call: TRBJ1-3
cdr3_aa: CASSPKQGRSGNTIYF

clone_size: -
v_call: TRBV28
j_call: TRBJ2-6
cdr3_aa: CASSRRYAAGGARANVLTF

clone_size: -
v_call: TRBV7-2
j_call: TRBJ2-1
cdr3_aa: CASSTGTTDNEQFF

clone_size: -
v_call: TRBV20-1
j_call: TRBJ1-5
cdr3_aa: CSASGNQPQHF

clone_size: once
v_call: TRBV5-1
j_call: TRBJ2-4
cdr3_aa: CASSLSTGAAKNIQYF

clone_size: -
v_call: TRBV29-1
j_call: TRBJ2-7
cdr3_aa: CSVESQGDEQYF

clone_size: -
v_call: TRBV7-2
j_call: TRBJ1-2
cdr3_aa: CASSLSGQLGYTF

clone_size: -
v_call: TRBV7-2
j_call: TRBJ2-7
cdr3_aa: CASSNAYEQYF

clone_size: -
v_call: TRBV7-2
j_call: TRBJ1-2
cdr3_aa: CASSLLQGPPYGYTF

clone_size: -
v_call: TRBV19
j_call: TRBJ2-2
cdr3_aa: CASSIAAGVTGELFF

clone_size: -
v_call: TRBV4-3
j_call: TRBJ1-5
cdr3_aa: CASSHVTGSNQPQHF

clone_size: -
v_call: TRBV9
j_call: TRBJ2-4
cdr3_aa: CASSVGTSGVLAKNIQYF